This T cell receptor beta chain was identified in a study of shared clonotypes between healthy human individuals. Assay: immunoSEQ multiplex PCR; the TCRdb copy retains only in-frame clones and omits some. The sample has around 2.5 million clones; 93% are singletons. Germline CDR1 and CDR2: MGHRA and YSYEKL. V lost 3 bases to trimming and J lost 1 base, with 8 bases between them. The CDR3 runs to 14 residues. The TCR originated in a man aged 18-30 years in good health. Some clones in this sample may be carry-over from other donors' samples. The genes are TRBV4-1 and TRBJ2-3; no firm D call. Material: naive CD4+ T cells from PBMCs. Subset described: CD45RA+ positively selected. In DNA, the CDR3 is TGCGCCAGCAGCCAGTTACCCGGCACAGATACGCAGTATTTT. This codes for CASSQLPGTDTQYF.